This TCR beta chain was obtained from a study of blood T cell repertoires in COVID-19. For the study at large: The United States, Italy and Spain were the sources of the acute and convalescent COVID-19 samples.

Germline V gives CDR1 SGHTA, CDR2 FQGNSA. V lost 5 bases and J 0 bases, leaving 11 bases between the germline ends. The CDR3 consists of 15 residues. This clone has just one count. In the source study's methods: Cell counts per sample came from amplifying reference gene primers. This table comes from immunoSEQ multiplex PCR, and its TCRdb copy is limited to in-frame clones, with some not included. The V and J calls and clone size come from that table; D and trimming were worked out from the DNA. In the table there are around 280,000 clones, almost 90% of which are singletons. Participant age was roughly 18 to 95 years, and participants resided in about two dozen US areas. Cohort assignment relied on participant-reported clinical history.

Sequenced: PBMCs or T cells enriched from blood (not recorded which). J is TRBJ1-5 and V is TRBV7-2; maybe TRBD1 (6 bases). The TCR comes from a woman aged 18-35 years with acute COVID-19. This CDR3 is CASSPDRNSNQPQHF. CDR3 nucleotide sequence: TGTGCCAGCAGCCCGGACAGAAATAGCAATCAGCCCCAGCATTTT.